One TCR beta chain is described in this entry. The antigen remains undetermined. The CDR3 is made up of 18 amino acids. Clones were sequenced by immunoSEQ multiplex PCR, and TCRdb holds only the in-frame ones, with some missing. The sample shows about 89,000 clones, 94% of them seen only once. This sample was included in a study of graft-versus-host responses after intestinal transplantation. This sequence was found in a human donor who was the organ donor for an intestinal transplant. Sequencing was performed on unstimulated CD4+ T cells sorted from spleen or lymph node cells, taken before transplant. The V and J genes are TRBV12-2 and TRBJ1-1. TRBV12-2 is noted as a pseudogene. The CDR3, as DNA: TGTGCAAGTCGCTTAGTCCGGGACGCCCACGAGGCGAACACTGAAGCTTTCTTT. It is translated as CASRLVRDAHEANTEAFF.